The 18 T cell receptor beta chains below come from one sample, sequenced in a study of identical twins. TCRdb redid the calling of the 5' RACE reads with MiXCR, one entry per CDR3 protein. The sample gives roughly 260,000 distinct CDR3 sequences, approximately 7.3% of which show up once; more than 5% is in the top ten. This same sample was also part of a study on yellow fever vaccine responses in identical twins.

Sequenced: CD8+ T cells sorted from blood. The receptors stem from a woman younger than 30 in good health.

There are a few counts of this clonotype. The V gene is TRBV28, the J gene TRBJ1-2; 7 nucleotides match TRBD1. The length of the CDR3 is 12 residues. Germline CDR1 MDHEN, CDR2 SYDVKM. The J segment lost 9 bases and the V segment lost 6 bases, leaving 7 bases of the junction unmatched. In DNA, the CDR3 is TGTGCCAGCAGACAAGACAGGGAAAGCTACACCTTC. It specifies CASRQDRESYTF.

In this sample, this clonotype turned up many times. V gene TRBV12-3 or TRBV12-4 combines with J gene TRBJ2-7, with 10 positions matching TRBD2. The CDR3 is 19 amino acids. J lost 7 bases, V lost 1 base, and 19 bases had no gene match. CDR3 DNA sequence: TGTGCCAGCAGTTTAGGGGGCGGTCTAGCGGGAGTTGGTTTTCAGGAGCAGTACTTC. Translating gives CASSLGGGLAGVGFQEQYF.

V gene TRBV11-2 combines with J gene TRBJ2-7; no definite D call. Between the trimmed V and J ends, which lost 3 bases and 0 bases, there was a span of 15 bases. CDR1 and CDR2 (germline): SGHAT, FQNNGV. This CDR3 has 16 residues. This chain's CDR3 is CASSFFGLVDSYEQYV. The CDR3 DNA is TGTGCCAGCAGCTTCTTCGGTCTTGTAGACTCCTACGAGCAGTACGTC.

The V call is TRBV5-6, the J call TRBJ1-5; D uncertain. Germline assignment: CDR1 SGHDT and CDR2 YYEEEE. CDR3 length equals 12 residues. Trimming removed 3 bases at V and 9 bases at J, with 10 bases between. CDR3: CASSSYNGPQHF. The DNA of the CDR3 is TGTGCCAGCAGCTCCTATAATGGGCCCCAGCATTTT. Drawing the rest from reference TRBV5-6 and TRBJ1-5, the complete variable domain is DAGVTQSPTHLIKTRGQQVTLRCSPKSGHDTVSWYQQALGQGPQFIFQYYEEEERQRGNFPDRFSGHQFPNYSSELNVNALLLGDSALYLCASSSYNGPQHFGDGTRLSIL.

In this sample, this clonotype turned up many times. This chain links TRBV11-2 with TRBJ2-1; D not certain. With 4 bases removed from V and 8 bases from J, the gap between germline ends came to 6 bases. Germline V gene data show CDR1 as SGHAT and CDR2 as FQNNGV. The CDR3 is 11 amino acids. CDR3 bases: TGTGCCAGCAGCTCCCTGTATGAGCAGTTCTTC. Translation gives CASSSLYEQFF. The whole variable domain, filled in from reference TRBV11-2 and TRBJ2-1, reads EAGVAQSPRYKIIEKRQSVAFWCNPISGHATLYWYQQILGQGPKLLIQFQNNGVVDDSQLPKDRFSAERLKGVDSTLKIQPAKLEDSAVYLCASSSLYEQFFGPGTRLTVL.

This clonotype was seen ten or more times. The chain uses TRBV7-8 and TRBJ1-4, with 7 bases lining up with TRBD1. V was pared by 5 bases and J by 4 bases, with 4 bases of the junction left unmatched. CDR1 is SGHVS and CDR2 is FQNEAQ in the germline V gene. The CDR3 is 14 amino acids. The CDR3 spells CASSGGQLNEKLFF. In nucleotides, the CDR3 is TGTGCCAGCAGCGGGGGACAGCTTAATGAAAAACTGTTTTTT.

This clonotype turned up a few times. The J gene is TRBJ1-1, the V gene TRBV11-2; no definite D call. Per germline, CDR1 SGHAT and CDR2 FQNNGV. With 5 bases removed from V and 8 bases from J, the gap between germline ends came to 18 bases. This CDR3 spans 14 amino acids. CDR3: CASSPLWYAREAFF. The CDR3 nucleotides read TGTGCCAGCAGCCCCCTTTGGTACGCGAGGGAAGCTTTCTTT.

At least ten counts were recorded for this clonotype. The rearrangement joins TRBV27 to TRBJ2-1; D possibly matches TRBD1 or TRBD2 (5 bases each). The CDR3 runs to 15 residues. From germline, CDR1 is MNHEY and CDR2 SMNVEV (reference sequence). Trimming took 2 bases from V and 10 from J, leaving 18 bases between them. The chain's CDR3 is CASSLEGPIFGEQFF. Written as DNA, the CDR3 is TGTGCCAGCAGTTTAGAGGGGCCCATTTTCGGGGAGCAGTTCTTC.

At least ten counts were recorded for this clonotype. This rearrangement joins TRBV6-6 to TRBJ2-2; D not resolved. The length of the CDR3 is 12 residues. Per germline, CDR1 MNHNY and CDR2 SVGAGI (reference sequence). Trimming took off 6 bases at V and 2 bases at J, with 4 bases between the two ends. The CDR3 spells CASRPNTGELFF. Here the CDR3 DNA reads TGTGCCAGCAGACCCAACACCGGGGAGCTGTTTTTT.

There are many counts of this clonotype. V gene TRBV27 combines with J gene TRBJ1-5; D is unresolved. There are 12 residues in the CDR3. From germline, CDR1 is MNHEY and CDR2 SMNVEV (reference sequence). The V gene lost 5 bases and the J gene lost 4 bases, with 6 bases spanning the gap. CDR3 residues: CASSPPNQPQHF. CDR3 sequence (DNA): TGTGCCAGCAGTCCCCCAAATCAGCCCCAGCATTTT.

This clonotype has only a few counts. The chain combines TRBV7-9 with TRBJ2-5; no clear D gene. From germline, CDR1 is SEHNR and CDR2 FQNEAQ (reference sequence). The CDR3 consists of 11 residues. V dropped 6 bases and J dropped 6 bases, with 8 bases sitting between them. In DNA form, the CDR3 reads TGTGCCAGCAGGGGCGAGAAGACCCAGTACTTC. It codes for CASRGEKTQYF. The variable domain in full, completed from reference TRBV7-9 and TRBJ2-5, reads DTGVSQNPRHKITKRGQNVTFRCDPISEHNRLYWYRQTLGQGPEFLTYFQNEAQLEKSRLLSDRFSAERPKGSFSTLEIQRTEQGDSAMYLCASRGEKTQYFGPGTRLLVL.

For this clonotype: This could be a read error, since a much larger clone is one nucleotide away. The chain uses TRBV7-9 and TRBJ2-3, with D possibly being TRBD2 (5 bases). The CDR3 sequence is 12 residues long. Germline lookup yields CDR1 SEHNR and CDR2 FQNEAQ (reference sequence). The CDR3 spells CVSFSVPDTQYF. DNA for the CDR3: TGTGTCAGCTTTAGCGTTCCGGATACGCAGTATTTT.

This clonotype was seen a few times. At one end the junction does not follow the germline gene, possibly because of a read error. The chain recombines TRBV29-1 with TRBJ2-3, with 10 bases matching TRBD2. The CDR3 is 11 residues long. The V gene's germline CDR1 is SQVTM and CDR2 ANQGSEA. CDR3 amino acids: CSVEIAGGIDF. In nucleotides, the CDR3 is TGCAGCGTTGAAATAGCGGGAGGTATAGATTTT.

Only a few counts were recorded for this clonotype. This chain joins TRBV2 and TRBJ2-7; no clear D. The CDR3 runs 10 residues. The germline V gene encodes CDR1 SNHLY and CDR2 FYNNEI. The V and J ends lost 8 bases and 10 bases respectively, with 12 bases between them. The DNA of the CDR3 is TGTGCCAGCGGTACAGCTTTTCAGTACGTC. Its protein product is CASGTAFQYV.

This chain uses TRBV29-1 with TRBJ1-2, with 10 bases matching TRBD1. Germline loops: CDR1 SQVTM, CDR2 ANQGSEA. V was clipped by 7 bases and J by 8 bases; unmatched bases: 7. The CDR3 totals 12 residues. CDR3 region: CSATGQGRGYTF. CDR3 coding DNA: TGCAGCGCCACGGGACAGGGGCGCGGCTACACCTTC.

Ten or more counts support this clonotype. The chain has TRBV27 and TRBJ1-1, with D maybe TRBD1 (5 bases). The CDR3 is made up of 14 amino acids. CDR1 is MNHEY and CDR2 is SMNVEV in the germline V gene (reference sequence). Trimming cost V 5 bases and J 1 base, with 11 bases left between them. CDR3 loop: CASSPGTANTEAFF. In DNA form, the CDR3 reads TGTGCCAGCAGTCCCGGGACGGCGAACACTGAAGCTTTCTTT.

V is TRBV12-5 and J is TRBJ2-7; 7 nucleotides line up with TRBD1. Germline loops: CDR1 LGHNT, CDR2 FRNRAP. Trimming removed 1 base from V and 2 bases from J; junction bases left unmatched: 2. This CDR3 is 14 amino acids long. CDR3 in amino acids: CASGLGRGTYEQYF. The CDR3 bases are TGTGCTAGTGGTTTGGGCAGGGGGACCTACGAGCAGTACTTC.

This clonotype appeared many times. The V and J genes are TRBV4-1 and TRBJ1-4; TRBD1 might be the D (5 bases). The V gene's germline CDR1 is MGHRA and CDR2 YSYEKL. The CDR3 has 16 residues. Trimming left V 4 bases short and J 7 bases short, with 19 bases between. Here the CDR3 DNA reads TGCGCCAGCAGCCCGGGACCACCTAGGGGCATTGAAAAACTGTTTTTT. Amino acids: CASSPGPPRGIEKLFF.